These 24 T cell receptor gamma chains share one sample of origin, sequenced in a study of gamma delta lymphoproliferative disorders and STAT genes. Sequencing used genomic DNA taken from PBMCs of patients and controls. TCRdb reanalysed the multiplex PCR reads with CATT. The sample carries more than 550 gamma-chain clones, 33% recorded once. Sample: blood. The receptors were gathered from a human donor with hepatosplenic T-cell lymphoma.

This clone ranks as medium-sized (0.01 to 0.1%). The chain links TRGV3 to TRGJP1. Matching the DNA to germline supplied the J gene, which TCRdb does not give. The length of the CDR3 is 15 residues. Germline V gene lookup returns CDR1 VTNTFY and CDR2 YDVSTARD (reference sequence). J lost 1 base, V lost 0 bases, and 2 bases had no gene match. This CDR3 is CATWDRLTTGWFKIF. Written as DNA, the CDR3 is TGTGCCACCTGGGACAGGCTTACCACTGGTTGGTTCAAGATATTT.

The chain has TRGV10 and TRGJ1 or TRGJ2. Here the J gene was assigned by germline matching of the DNA, as TCRdb has none. TRGV10 is an ORF for which the function is uncertain. The CDR3 runs 14 residues. With 8 bases clipped from V and 0 bases from J, the junction kept 8 bases outside the gene matches. The chain's CDR3 is CAAWDRSNYYKKLF. The CDR3 DNA is TGTGCTGCGTGGGATCGGTCGAATTATTATAAGAAACTCTTT.

Notes on this clone: TCRdb's entry gives the protein of a much larger clone, which mismatches this DNA's translation at residue 13, likely from a read error; the protein reported here is translated from the DNA. The rearrangement uses TRGV9 and TRGJP. The J gene comes from matching the DNA to germline here; TCRdb lacks it. Germline lookup yields CDR1 GITISATS and CDR2 ISYDGTV (reference sequence). The CDR3 length is 16 residues. In nucleotides, the CDR3 is TGTGCCTTGTGGGAGGTCCGGGAGTTGGGCAAAAAAAGCAAGGTATTT. It codes for CALWEVRELGKKSKVF.

This chain uses TRGV2 with TRGJ1 or TRGJ2. No J gene is reported in TCRdb; it was inferred here by comparing the DNA with germline. V shed 7 bases, J shed 7 bases, and the junction held 7 bases outside the gene matches. Germline CDR1 reads EGSNGY; CDR2 reads YDSYNSKV. The CDR3 extends over 11 amino acids. The CDR3 nucleotides read TGTGCCACCTGCTTCTCATATAAGAAACTCTTT. It specifies CATCFSYKKLF.

This chain uses TRGV4 with TRGJ1 or TRGJ2. Assignment of the J gene here rests on matching the DNA to germline, because TCRdb gives none. V lost 3 bases, J lost 6 bases, and 8 bases stayed unmatched. The CDR3 is 13 residues long. Germline V gives CDR1 EGSTGY, CDR2 YDSYTSSV. CDR3 DNA: TGTGCCACCTGGGATAGCTACGGTTATAAGAAACTCTTT. As protein: CATWDSYGYKKLF.

V gene TRGV3 combines with J gene TRGJP2. Matching the DNA to germline supplied the J gene, which TCRdb does not give. Germline V lookup: CDR1 VTNTFY, CDR2 YDVSTARD (reference sequence). Germline trimming cut 0 bases from V and 2 bases from J; bases unmatched to any gene: 3. This CDR3 region has 15 residues. DNA for the CDR3: TGTGCCACCTGGGACAGGCACAGTAGTGATTGGATCAAGACGTTT. Translated, it gives CATWDRHSSDWIKTF.

By sample share, this clone is medium-sized. V and J are TRGV2 and TRGJP2. TCRdb does not report a J gene; here it was assigned by matching the DNA to germline references. CDR1 is EGSNGY and CDR2 is YDSYNSKV in the germline V gene. This CDR3 has 13 residues. The ends lost 3 bases at V and 5 bases at J; junction bases unmatched: 3. Here the CDR3 DNA reads TGTGCCACCTGGGACAGGAGTGATTGGATCAAGACGTTT. Translated, it gives CATWDRSDWIKTF.

The rearrangement joins TRGV4 to TRGJ1 or TRGJ2. TCRdb lists no J gene, so it was determined here by aligning the DNA to germline. Germline values: CDR1 EGSTGY, CDR2 YDSYTSSV. Trimming took 0 bases from V and 2 from J; bases not matched to a gene: 10. CDR3 length: 16 residues. The CDR3 DNA is TGTGCCACCTGGGATGGGCCAGGAATTCATTATTATAAGAAACTCTTT. Amino acids: CATWDGPGIHYYKKLF.

This clone was seen a handful of times. Given a much more abundant clone one base away, this may be a read error. V usage is TRGV10 and J usage is TRGJ1 or TRGJ2. Germline matching of the DNA provided the J gene here, since TCRdb leaves it blank. TRGV10 is annotated as an ORF whose role is uncertain. This CDR3 is built from 12 residues. V was pared by 8 bases and J by 8 bases, with 10 bases of the junction left unmatched. CDR3 DNA sequence: TGTGCTGCGTGGGAAGGGTACCATAAGAAACTCTTT. Translated, it gives CAAWEGYHKKLF.

The table lists this clone with many counts. The translation of this DNA and the TCRdb protein of a much larger clone differ at residue 11, probably owing to a read error; the protein shown here is translated from the DNA. Other DNA variants within this sample encode the same CDR3. The J gene is uncalled and the V gene is TRGV8. This CDR3 is 13 amino acids long. The V gene's germline CDR1 is VENAVY and CDR2 YDSYNSRV. The CDR3 reads CATWDSSYYKNLF. DNA for the CDR3: TGTGCCACCTGGGATAGTTCGTATTATAAGAACCTCTTT.

This chain links TRGV10 with TRGJ1 or TRGJ2. No J gene is reported in TCRdb; it was inferred here by comparing the DNA with germline. TRGV10 is sorted into the ORF group, with uncertain function. The CDR3 consists of 11 residues. Trimming took 11 bases from V and 3 from J; bases not matched to a gene: 5. The CDR3 spells CAAPLYYKKLF. The CDR3 nucleotides read TGTGCTGCGCCCCTTTATTATAAGAAACTCTTT.

This chain connects TRGV4 to TRGJ1 or TRGJ2. The J gene was not available in TCRdb and was assigned here by matching the DNA to germline segments. CDR1 and CDR2 (germline): EGSTGY, YDSYTSSV. The CDR3 is 15 amino acids. J lost 6 bases, V lost 4 bases, and 15 bases had no gene match. The CDR3 is CATWEKVKLLYKKLF. As DNA, the CDR3 is TGTGCCACCTGGGAGAAGGTGAAATTACTTTATAAGAAACTCTTT.

The chain carries TRGV8 and TRGJ1 or TRGJ2. Here the J gene came from matching the DNA to germline, since TCRdb omits it. The CDR3 is 14 amino acids. Germline-derived CDR1 and CDR2 are VENAVY and YDSYNSRV. Germline trimming cut 2 bases from V and 4 bases from J; bases unmatched to any gene: 8. DNA of the CDR3: TGTGCCACCTGGGATAAGCGGGGATATTATAAGAAACTCTTT. Amino acid sequence: CATWDKRGYYKKLF.

By proportion, this clone is medium-sized. The V and J genes are TRGV3 and TRGJ1 or TRGJ2. The J gene is not listed in TCRdb, so it was assigned here from a DNA match to germline. This CDR3 is built from 15 residues. The ends lost 0 bases at V and 10 bases at J; junction bases unmatched: 15. CDR1 is VTNTFY and CDR2 is YDVSTARD in the germline V gene (reference sequence). CDR3 protein: CATWDRLGFLRKKLF. As DNA, the CDR3 is TGTGCCACCTGGGACAGGTTGGGCTTTTTAAGGAAGAAACTCTTT.

This clone occurred many times. The protein that TCRdb holds for this DNA derives from a much larger clone and differs from the translated DNA at residue 5, which likely indicates a read error; the protein shown here is translated from the DNA. This sequence joins TRGV8 and TRGJ1 or TRGJ2. No J gene is reported in TCRdb; it was inferred here by comparing the DNA with germline. The CDR3 runs to 13 residues. Germline trimming cut 5 bases from V and 4 bases from J; bases unmatched to any gene: 8. CDR1 is VENAVY and CDR2 is YDSYNSRV in the germline V gene. The CDR3 here is CATWASSYYKKLF. The CDR3 DNA follows: TGTGCCACCTGGGCTAGTTCGTATTATAAGAAACTCTTT.

The chain joins TRGV2 to TRGJP1. The J gene comes from matching the DNA to germline here; TCRdb lacks it. The CDR3 length is 17 residues. Germline CDR1 and CDR2: EGSNGY and YDSYNSKV. The ends lost 0 bases at V and 3 bases at J; junction bases unmatched: 10. The CDR3 is CATWDGRCGATGWFKIF. The CDR3 DNA reads TGTGCCACCTGGGACGGGCGATGTGGGGCCACTGGTTGGTTCAAGATATTT.

This clone rates as medium-sized. The CDR3 here is CATWDLHYYKKLF. In DNA, the CDR3 is TGTGCCACCTGGGACTTGCATTATTATAAGAAACTCTTT. The genes are TRGV2 and TRGJ1 or TRGJ2. Germline matching of the DNA provided the J gene here, since TCRdb leaves it blank. Trimming took 3 bases from V and 2 from J; bases not matched to a gene: 4. The CDR3 spans 13 residues. Germline values: CDR1 EGSNGY, CDR2 YDSYNSKV.

About this clone: The limits of the CDR3 on the DNA are not certain, so only TCRdb's listed CDR3 is given. CDR3 sequence reads: CTTVLRLEATGWFKIF. J gene calling gave no result, while the V gene is TRGV10. TRGV10 is sorted into the ORF group, with uncertain function. From its first to its last residue, the CDR3 has 16 amino acids.

This clone showed up many times. Given a far larger clone just one base away, this is likely a sequencing read error. The DNA is left out, because the CDR3 cannot be placed on it with certainty; the CDR3 is given as TCRdb lists it. V gene assignment gives TRGV11, but the J gene was left uncalled. TRGV11 is classed as an ORF, of uncertain function. The CDR3 contains 16 residues when both ends are counted. CDR3 residues: CTTVPAGLDRRWFKIF.

A note on this clone: This DNA's translation and the protein TCRdb lists, from a much larger clone, do not match at residue 13, likely due to a read error; the protein shown is translated from the DNA. This sample includes further DNA sequences coding for the same CDR3. No J gene was called, and the V gene is TRGV9. The CDR3 sequence is 14 residues long. Germline lookup yields CDR1 GITISATS and CDR2 ISYDGTV (reference sequence). This chain's CDR3 is CALWEEFTGWFKLF. Here the CDR3 DNA reads TGTGCCTTGTGGGAGGAGTTCACTGGTTGGTTCAAGTTATTT.

With regard to this clone: At one of its ends the junction is not consistent with the germline gene, which may arise from a read error. The gene calls are TRGV10 and TRGJP2. TCRdb supplies no J gene; here it was assigned by aligning the nucleotide sequence to germline. TRGV10 carries the ORF label, with uncertain function. The CDR3 length is 11 residues. Written as DNA, the CDR3 is TGCGCGGGCGTGAGTGATTGGATCAAGACGTTT. Translated: CAGVSDWIKTF.

This clone came up a few times. The mismatch at residue 3 between this DNA's translation and the TCRdb protein of a much larger clone likely reflects a read error; the protein shown is translated from the DNA. The chain carries TRGV2 and TRGJ1 or TRGJ2. As TCRdb names no J gene, one was assigned here on the basis of a DNA match to germline. CDR1 is EGSNGY, CDR2 YDSYNSKV, per germline. The CDR3 contains 11 residues. CDR3 sequence: CAAWDGLKKLF. The CDR3 nucleotides are TGTGCCGCCTGGGACGGGCTTAAGAAACTCTTT.

The V call is TRGV8, the J call TRGJ1 or TRGJ2. The J gene comes from matching the DNA to germline here; TCRdb lacks it. Germline-derived CDR1 and CDR2 are VENAVY and YDSYNSRV. The length of the CDR3 is 11 residues. V shed 6 bases and J 8 bases; nucleotides not matched to a gene: 7. The CDR3 here is CATWNEDKKLF. CDR3 nucleotide sequence: TGTGCCACCTGGAACGAGGATAAGAAACTCTTT.

At least ten counts were recorded for this clone. The protein in TCRdb stems from a much larger clone and differs at residue 4 from this DNA's translation, likely a read error; here the protein is translated from the DNA. The chain employs TRGV8 and TRGJ1 or TRGJ2. No J gene was available from TCRdb, and it was assigned here by a germline match of the DNA. Germline CDR1 and CDR2: VENAVY and YDSYNSRV. CDR3 size: 13 residues. CDR3 DNA: TGTGCCACCTCGGATAGTTCGTATTATAAGAAACTCTTT. Protein: CATSDSSYYKKLF.